The text below deals with one T cell receptor beta chain. The data belong to a study of blood T cell repertoires in COVID-19. Here immunoSEQ multiplex PCR was the method, and the copy in TCRdb shows in-frame clones only, minus some. The sample lists roughly 250,000 clones, around 82% seen once, with around 7.8% in the top ten. V lost 0 bases and J lost 0; bases outside the gene matches: 3. The CDR3 spans 16 residues. Germline V gene lookup returns CDR1 SGHRS and CDR2 YFSETQ. The receptor was isolated from a human donor in a cohort sampled during active COVID-19. The sequenced material came from peripheral blood. The chain couples TRBV5-1 to TRBJ2-1; TRBD1 matches 7 bases. The CDR3 sequence is CASSLGTGSSYNEQFF. The DNA for the CDR3 is TGCGCCAGCAGCTTGGGGACAGGTAGCTCCTACAATGAGCAGTTCTTC.